A single sample gave rise to the 16 T cell receptor beta chains below, sequenced in a study of regulatory T cells in long-lasting Graves disease. Arm-PCR with iRepertoire HTBI primers amplified the CDR3 regions for these TCR beta libraries. TCRdb analysed the multiplex PCR reads with MiXCR anew, one entry per CDR3 protein. The sample yields about 200,000 distinct CDR3 sequences, roughly 19% seen once. Noted time point: newly diagnosed GD, antithyroid drugs for less than 3 months. Scientists built the TCR library using RNA that was extracted from PBMCs. A further study also used this sample, focusing on T cells in Graves' hyperthyroidism and ophthalmopathy.

This sample comprised peripheral blood mononuclear cells (PBMCs), obtained at new diagnosis, from a patient treated with antithyroid drugs. The receptors shown here come from a woman aged 25 to 39 with Graves disease.

This clonotype appeared a few times. This rearrangement joins TRBV5-6 to TRBJ1-2; D is undetermined. This CDR3 has 14 residues. V dropped 0 bases and J dropped 4 bases, with 10 bases sitting between them. Germline V gene lookup returns CDR1 SGHDT and CDR2 YYEEEE. The CDR3 DNA is TGTGCCAGCAGCTTGGCCCGGCTGACCTATGGCTACACCTTC. This translates into CASSLARLTYGYTF.

The table lists this clonotype with many counts. The chain has TRBV19 and TRBJ2-3; D may correspond to TRBD1 or TRBD2 (5 bases each). V was clipped by 9 bases and J by 2 bases, with 27 bases between them. CDR1 and CDR2 from the germline V gene are LNHDA and SQIVND (reference sequence). The CDR3 has 18 residues. The CDR3 is CARDRQINGANLTDTQYF. CDR3 in DNA: TGTGCCAGGGACCGACAGATCAACGGGGCTAACCTCACAGATACGCAGTATTTT.

This clonotype has a count of ten or more. This sequence joins TRBV5-5 and TRBJ2-7; TRBD1 matches 8 bases. The germline V gene has CDR1 SGHKS and CDR2 YYEKEE (reference sequence). Losses at the gene ends were 3 bases for V and 1 base for J; bases not matched to a gene: 9. The CDR3 length is 16 residues. This CDR3 reads CASSWGDRGASYEQYF. The CDR3 DNA follows: TGTGCCAGCAGCTGGGGCGACAGGGGCGCATCCTACGAGCAGTACTTC.

This clonotype was found a few times. The chain is built from TRBV28 and TRBJ1-2; a weak D match, TRBD1 (5 bases). V was shortened by 8 bases and J by 4 bases, with 17 bases between the two germline ends. This CDR3 is built from 14 residues. Germline assignment: CDR1 MDHEN and CDR2 SYDVKM. The CDR3 nucleotides are TGTGCCAGCCTGGCACAGGATGTTTTCTATGGCTACACCTTC. Translating it yields CASLAQDVFYGYTF.

This clonotype has a count of ten or more. The chain has TRBV7-9 and TRBJ1-4; D is possibly TRBD1 (5 bases). Per the germline V gene, CDR1 is SEHNR and CDR2 is FQNEAQ (reference sequence). Trimming cost V 1 base and J 8 bases, with 14 bases left between them. The CDR3 has 15 residues. The CDR3: CASSLEEGVVEKLFF. The CDR3 DNA reads as TGTGCCAGCAGCTTAGAGGAAGGGGTCGTCGAAAAACTGTTTTTT.

This clonotype was found many times. The gene calls are TRBV11-2 and TRBJ1-3; no definite D call. Germline CDR1 SGHAT, CDR2 FQNNGV. V was cut by 2 bases and J by 0 bases, with 17 bases left in between. The CDR3 loop spans 18 amino acids. CDR3 in amino acids: CASSLRIRPMSSGNTIYF. Here the CDR3 DNA reads TGTGCCAGCAGCTTAAGGATCCGGCCGATGAGCTCTGGAAACACCATATATTTT.

With respect to this clonotype: One junction end does not reproduce the germline sequence, and a read error may be involved. The chain has TRBV3-1 and TRBJ1-1, with D unclear. CDR1 and CDR2 from the germline V gene are LGHDT and YNNKEL (reference sequence). The CDR3 spans 11 residues. CDR3 in amino acids: CDSSRRREAFF. As DNA, the CDR3 is TGTGACAGCAGCCGGAGACGGGAAGCTTTCTTT.

This clonotype occurred many times. This chain connects TRBV28 to TRBJ2-7; D is ambiguous. Trimming took off 4 bases at V and 5 bases at J, with 15 bases between the two ends. This CDR3 comprises 14 residues. Germline CDR1 reads MDHEN; CDR2 reads SYDVKM. The CDR3 region is CASSSHGSRHEQYF. The CDR3 DNA follows: TGTGCCAGCAGTTCCCACGGGTCGCGCCACGAGCAGTACTTC. The full variable domain, completed using reference TRBV28 and TRBJ2-7, is DVKVTQSSRYLVKRTGEKVFLECVQDMDHENMFWYRQDPGLGLRLIYFSYDVKMKEKGDIPEGYSVSREKKERFSLILESASTNQTSMYLCASSSHGSRHEQYFGPGTRLTVT.

This clonotype was detected ten times or more. The chain combines TRBV7-9 with TRBJ1-1, with D uncertain. The CDR3 runs 13 residues. The germline V gene has CDR1 SEHNR and CDR2 FQNEAQ (reference sequence). V was clipped by 1 base and J by 0 bases, with 3 bases between them. The CDR3 bases are TGTGCCAGCAGCTTAGACGTGAACACTGAAGCTTTCTTT. Translating it yields CASSLDVNTEAFF.

In its sample, this clonotype was seen many times. The chain combines TRBV11-2 with TRBJ2-2, with 12 nucleotides matching TRBD1. V was clipped by 4 bases and J by 6 bases; unmatched bases: 12. Germline V gives CDR1 SGHAT, CDR2 FQNNGV. The CDR3 runs to 18 residues. The CDR3 DNA is TGTGCCAGCAGCTCCTACACCCGGGACAGGGGGCTTCCCGGGGAGCTGTTTTTT. Encoded protein: CASSSYTRDRGLPGELFF.

Note on this clonotype: A far larger clone lies a single base away; this is likely a read error. The V call is TRBV2, the J call TRBJ1-4; no reliable D call. The end of the DNA is better explained by TRBJ1-6, so the J call may be wrong. Germline V gene data show CDR1 as SNHLY and CDR2 as FYNNEI. This CDR3 region has 13 residues. The CDR3 loop is CASNGGENSPLHF. CDR3 bases: TGTGCCAGCAATGGTGGCGAGAATTCACCCCTCCACTTT.

Details on this clonotype: With a far larger clone one base away, a read error is the likely cause. This sequence joins TRBV30 and TRBJ2-1; D unclear. The better agreement between TRBJ2-5 and the DNA end casts doubt on the J call. Germline assignment: CDR1 GTSNPN and CDR2 SVGIG (reference sequence). The CDR3 loop spans 13 amino acids. The chain's CDR3 is CAWIVWQQETQYF. The CDR3 coding sequence is TGTGCCTGGATTGTATGGCAGCAAGAGACCCAGTACTTC.

There are many counts of this clonotype. This chain joins TRBV30 and TRBJ1-5; D may be TRBD1 (5 bases). The CDR3 spans 15 residues. V lost 3 bases and J lost 0, with 12 bases in between. Germline V lookup: CDR1 GTSNPN, CDR2 SVGIG (reference sequence). CDR3 in DNA: TGTGCCTGGAGCACCCGTGGGGGTAGCAATCAGCCCCAGCATTTT. Its translation: CAWSTRGGSNQPQHF.

This clonotype was counted many times. CDR3 coding DNA: TGTGCCAGCAGTTTACCGGCAGCTTATGGCTACACCTTC. It specifies CASSLPAAYGYTF. The chain joins TRBV28 to TRBJ1-2; D is undetermined. Trimming removed 2 bases from V and 5 bases from J, with 9 bases in between. CDR1 and CDR2 (germline): MDHEN, SYDVKM. There are 13 residues in the CDR3.

This clonotype appeared many times. The chain combines TRBV11-2 with TRBJ1-4; D is ambiguous. Germline loops: CDR1 SGHAT, CDR2 FQNNGV. The CDR3 has 16 residues. Trimming pared 4 bases from V and 3 bases from J, leaving 15 bases between. CDR3 sequence: CASSWGRKEANEKLFF. CDR3 coding DNA: TGTGCCAGCAGCTGGGGTAGGAAGGAGGCTAATGAAAAACTGTTTTTT.

This clonotype was seen many times. The gene calls are TRBV15 and TRBJ1-5; possibly TRBD1 for D (5 bases). Germline lookup yields CDR1 LNHNV and CDR2 YYDKDF (reference sequence). The ends were cut back, 9 bases at V and 1 base at J, with 16 bases in the middle. The CDR3 consists of 15 residues. CDR3 residues: CATQVAGRSNQPQHF. The CDR3 region has the DNA TGTGCCACTCAGGTGGCGGGGCGGAGCAATCAGCCCCAGCATTTT.